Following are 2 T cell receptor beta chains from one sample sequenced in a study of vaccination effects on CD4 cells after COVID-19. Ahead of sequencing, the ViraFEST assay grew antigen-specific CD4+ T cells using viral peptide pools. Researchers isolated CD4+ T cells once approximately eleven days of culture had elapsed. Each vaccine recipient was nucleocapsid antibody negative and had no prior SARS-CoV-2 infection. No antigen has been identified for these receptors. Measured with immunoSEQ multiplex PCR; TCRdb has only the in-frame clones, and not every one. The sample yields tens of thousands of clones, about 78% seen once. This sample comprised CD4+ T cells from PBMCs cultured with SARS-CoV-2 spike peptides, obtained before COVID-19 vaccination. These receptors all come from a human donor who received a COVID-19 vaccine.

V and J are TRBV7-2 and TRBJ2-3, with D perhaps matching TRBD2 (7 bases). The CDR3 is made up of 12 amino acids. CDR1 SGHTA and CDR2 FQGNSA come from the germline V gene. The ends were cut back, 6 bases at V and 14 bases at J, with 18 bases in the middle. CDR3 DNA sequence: TGTGCCAGCAGATATGTAGGGGGGGCCCTGTATTTT. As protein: CASRYVGGALYF. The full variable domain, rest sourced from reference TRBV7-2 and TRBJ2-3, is GAGVSQSPSNKVTEKGKDVELRCDPISGHTALYWYRQSLGQGLEFLIYFQGNSAPDKSGLPSDRFSAERTGGSVSTLTIQRTQQEDSAVYLCASRYVGGALYFGPGTRLTVL.

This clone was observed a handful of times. In DNA, the CDR3 is TGTGCCAGCAGCACCGGGAATGAAAAACTGTTTTTT. Protein product: CASSTGNEKLFF. The chain uses TRBV6-2 or TRBV6-3 and TRBJ1-4, with D unclear. The germline gives CDR1 MNHEY, CDR2 SVGEGT. The CDR3 totals 12 residues. Deletions cut 6 bases from V and 5 bases from J, with 7 bases between.